This TCR beta chain was found in a study of somatic mutations in cytotoxic T cells in rheumatoid arthritis. About the study: The flow sorting of some V beta antibody-stained T-cell populations reached nearly 100% purity, and the sorted populations included V beta1+ cells sequenced for TCRB.

The germline CDR1 and CDR2 sequences are MGHRA and YSYEKL. The CDR3 spans 14 residues. V was clipped by 5 bases and J by 3 bases, with 11 bases between them. Findings of the study overall: For patients with rheumatoid arthritis, CD8+ clonality went up with age, while healthy controls showed no such change.

Sequencing was performed with immunoSEQ multiplex PCR; in TCRdb, only in-frame clones are kept and a portion is missing. The sample carries over 20,000 clones, 82% recorded once. About this clone: Its target is unknown.

Specimen: CD8+ T cells sorted from blood. The chain employs TRBV4-1 and TRBJ1-5, with D unresolved. The origin of this receptor is a man in his fifties or sixties in good health. CDR3 residues: CASSETHNNQPQHF. For the CDR3, the DNA is TGCGCCAGCAGCGAAACACATAACAATCAGCCCCAGCATTTT.